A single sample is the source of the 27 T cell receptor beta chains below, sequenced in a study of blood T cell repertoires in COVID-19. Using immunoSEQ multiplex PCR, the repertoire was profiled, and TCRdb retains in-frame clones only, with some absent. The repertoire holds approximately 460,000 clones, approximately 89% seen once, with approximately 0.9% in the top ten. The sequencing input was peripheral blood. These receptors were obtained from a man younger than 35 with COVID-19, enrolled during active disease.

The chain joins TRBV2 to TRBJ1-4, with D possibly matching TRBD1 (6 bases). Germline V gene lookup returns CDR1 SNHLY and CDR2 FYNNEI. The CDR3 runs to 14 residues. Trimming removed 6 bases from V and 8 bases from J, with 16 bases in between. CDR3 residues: CASSPGGAREKLFF. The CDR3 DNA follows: TGTGCCAGCAGCCCTGGGGGGGCGCGGGAAAAACTGTTTTTT. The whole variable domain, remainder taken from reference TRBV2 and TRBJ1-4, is EPEVTQTPSHQVTQMGQEVILRCVPISNHLYFYWYRQILGQKVEFLVSFYNNEISEKSEIFDDQFSVERPDGSNFTLKIRSTKLEDSAMYFCASSPGGAREKLFFGSGTQLSVL.

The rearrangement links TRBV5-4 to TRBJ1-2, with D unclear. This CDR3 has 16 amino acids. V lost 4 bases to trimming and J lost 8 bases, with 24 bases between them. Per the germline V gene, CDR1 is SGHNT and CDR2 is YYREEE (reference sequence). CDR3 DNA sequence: TGTGCCAGCAGCCCAGGTGGGGAGACGGGCTCTCGAGGCTACACCTTC. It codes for CASSPGGETGSRGYTF.

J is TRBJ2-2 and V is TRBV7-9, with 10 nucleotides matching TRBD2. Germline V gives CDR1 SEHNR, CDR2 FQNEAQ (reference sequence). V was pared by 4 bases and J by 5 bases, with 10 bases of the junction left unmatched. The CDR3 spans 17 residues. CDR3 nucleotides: TGTGCCAGCAGCTCCGGGGGGTCTAGCGGGAGAACCGGGGAGCTGTTTTTT. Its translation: CASSSGGSSGRTGELFF.

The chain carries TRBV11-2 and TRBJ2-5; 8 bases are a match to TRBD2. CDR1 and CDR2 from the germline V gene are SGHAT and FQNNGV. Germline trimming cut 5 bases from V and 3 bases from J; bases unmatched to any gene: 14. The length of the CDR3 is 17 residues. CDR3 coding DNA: TGTGCCAGCAGCCGAGGGACTGGCGGGGGGTTAAAAGAGACCCAGTACTTC. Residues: CASSRGTGGGLKETQYF.

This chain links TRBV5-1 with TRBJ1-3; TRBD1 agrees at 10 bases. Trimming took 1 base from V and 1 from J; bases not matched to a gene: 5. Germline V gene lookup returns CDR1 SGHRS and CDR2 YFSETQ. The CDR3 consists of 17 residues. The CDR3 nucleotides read TGCGCCAGCAGCTTGTCGGGACAGGGGCCTTCTGGAAACACCATATATTTT. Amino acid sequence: CASSLSGQGPSGNTIYF.

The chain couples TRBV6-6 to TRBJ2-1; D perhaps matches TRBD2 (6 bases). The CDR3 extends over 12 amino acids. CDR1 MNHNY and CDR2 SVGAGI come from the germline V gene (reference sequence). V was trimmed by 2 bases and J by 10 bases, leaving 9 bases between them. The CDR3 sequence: CASSYAGREQFF. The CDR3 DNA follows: TGTGCCAGCAGTTACGCGGGACGGGAGCAGTTCTTC.

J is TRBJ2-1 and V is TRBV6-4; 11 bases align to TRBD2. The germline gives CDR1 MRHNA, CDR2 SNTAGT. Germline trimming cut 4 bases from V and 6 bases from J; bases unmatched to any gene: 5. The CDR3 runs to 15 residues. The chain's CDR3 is CASSVLAGGPNEQFF. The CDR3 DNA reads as TGTGCCAGCAGTGTGCTAGCGGGGGGACCCAATGAGCAGTTCTTC.

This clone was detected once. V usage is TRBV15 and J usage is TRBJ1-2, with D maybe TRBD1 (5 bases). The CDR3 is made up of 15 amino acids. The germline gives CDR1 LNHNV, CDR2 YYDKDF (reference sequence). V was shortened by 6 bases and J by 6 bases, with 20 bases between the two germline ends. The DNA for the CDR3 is TGTGCCACCAGACCGATAGGGACTCTCGGCCATGGCTACACCTTC. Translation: CATRPIGTLGHGYTF.

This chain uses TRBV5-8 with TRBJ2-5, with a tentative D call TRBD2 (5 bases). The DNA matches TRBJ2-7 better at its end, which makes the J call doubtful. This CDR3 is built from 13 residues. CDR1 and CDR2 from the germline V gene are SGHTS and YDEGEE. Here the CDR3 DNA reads TGTGCCAGCAGCTTCGAGGGTGGCGGCGAGCAGTACTTC. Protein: CASSFEGGGEQYF.

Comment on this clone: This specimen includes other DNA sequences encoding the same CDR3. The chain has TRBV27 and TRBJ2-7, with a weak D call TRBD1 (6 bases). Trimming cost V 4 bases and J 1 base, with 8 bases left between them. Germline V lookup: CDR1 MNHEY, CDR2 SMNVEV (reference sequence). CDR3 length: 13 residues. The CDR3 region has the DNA TGTGCCAGCAGTTACAGGGTTTCCTACGAGCAGTACTTC. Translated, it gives CASSYRVSYEQYF.

The CDR3 DNA reads as TGTGCCAGCAGCTTATCAAGCCTCCAGGGGGTCATGAACACTGAAGCTTTCTTT. As protein: CASSLSSLQGVMNTEAFF. The chain is built from TRBV7-9 and TRBJ1-1, with TRBD1 identical over 7 bases. Germline CDR1 and CDR2: SEHNR and FQNEAQ (reference sequence). With 2 bases clipped from V and 0 bases from J, the junction kept 12 bases outside the gene matches. This CDR3 region has 18 residues.

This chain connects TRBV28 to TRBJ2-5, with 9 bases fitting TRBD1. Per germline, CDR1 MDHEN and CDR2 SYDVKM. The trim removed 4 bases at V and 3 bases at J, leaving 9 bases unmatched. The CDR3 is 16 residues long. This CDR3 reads CASSSPTGQGKETQYF. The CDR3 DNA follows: TGTGCCAGCAGTTCCCCCACTGGACAGGGGAAAGAGACCCAGTACTTC.

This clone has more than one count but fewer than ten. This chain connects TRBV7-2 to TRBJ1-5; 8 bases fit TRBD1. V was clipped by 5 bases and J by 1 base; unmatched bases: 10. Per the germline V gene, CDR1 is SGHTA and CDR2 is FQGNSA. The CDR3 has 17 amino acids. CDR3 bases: TGTGCCAGCAGCCCGGACAGGGCCCAGGGGAGCAATCAGCCCCAGCATTTT. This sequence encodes CASSPDRAQGSNQPQHF.

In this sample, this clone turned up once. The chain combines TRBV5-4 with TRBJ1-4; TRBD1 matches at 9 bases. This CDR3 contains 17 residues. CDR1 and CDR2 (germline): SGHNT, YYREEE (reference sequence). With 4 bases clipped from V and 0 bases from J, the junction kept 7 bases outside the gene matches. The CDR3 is CASSRMDRGSTNEKLFF. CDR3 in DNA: TGTGCCAGCAGCAGAATGGACAGGGGCTCAACTAATGAAAAACTGTTTTTT. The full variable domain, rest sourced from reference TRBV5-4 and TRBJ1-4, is ETGVTQSPTHLIKTRGQQVTLRCSSQSGHNTVSWYQQALGQGPQFIFQYYREEENGRGNFPPRFSGLQFPNYSSELNVNALELDDSALYLCASSRMDRGSTNEKLFFGSGTQLSVL.

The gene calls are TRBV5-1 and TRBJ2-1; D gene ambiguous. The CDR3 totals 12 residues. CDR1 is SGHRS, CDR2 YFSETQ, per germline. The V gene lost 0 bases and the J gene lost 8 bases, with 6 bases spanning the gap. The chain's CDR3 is CASSLVADEQFF. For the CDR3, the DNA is TGCGCCAGCAGCTTGGTGGCCGATGAGCAGTTCTTC.

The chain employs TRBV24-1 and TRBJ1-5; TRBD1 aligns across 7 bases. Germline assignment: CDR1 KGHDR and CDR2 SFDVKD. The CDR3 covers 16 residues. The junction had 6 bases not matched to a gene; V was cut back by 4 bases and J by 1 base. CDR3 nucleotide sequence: TGTGCCACCAGTGACGGGTCAGGGGGGAGCAATCAGCCCCAGCATTTT. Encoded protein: CATSDGSGGSNQPQHF.

In DNA form, the CDR3 reads TGTGCCAGCAGCTCGGGGGTGACCTACGAGCAGTACTTC. Its translation: CASSSGVTYEQYF. The genes are TRBV6-2 or TRBV6-3 and TRBJ2-7, with a possible D match to TRBD2 (6 bases). V was clipped by 6 bases and J by 2 bases, with 11 bases between them. This CDR3 is built from 13 residues. CDR1 and CDR2 (germline): MNHEY, SVGEGT.

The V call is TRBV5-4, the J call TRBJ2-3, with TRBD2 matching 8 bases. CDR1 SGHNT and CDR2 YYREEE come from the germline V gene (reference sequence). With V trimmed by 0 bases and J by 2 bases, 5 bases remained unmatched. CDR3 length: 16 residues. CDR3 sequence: CASSLGGGTTTDTQYF. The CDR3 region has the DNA TGTGCCAGCAGCTTGGGCGGGGGGACCACCACAGATACGCAGTATTTT.

Here the CDR3 reads CASIWTGINQPQHF. Written as DNA, the CDR3 is TGTGCCAGTATATGGACAGGCATCAACCAGCCCCAGCATTTT. The chain carries TRBV19 and TRBJ1-5, with 7 bases that match TRBD1. Germline V gives CDR1 LNHDA, CDR2 SQIVND (reference sequence). The CDR3 consists of 14 residues. The trim removed 7 bases at V and 7 bases at J, leaving 10 bases unmatched. The whole variable domain, remainder taken from reference TRBV19 and TRBJ1-5, is DGGITQSPKYLFRKEGQNVTLSCEQNLNHDAMYWYRQDPGQGLRLIYYSQIVNDFQKGDIAEGYSVSREKKESFPLTVTSAQKNPTAFYLCASIWTGINQPQHFGDGTRLSIL.

The CDR3 spells CAIRGGALPQETQYF. DNA of the CDR3: TGTGCCATCCGAGGGGGGGCCCTACCTCAAGAGACCCAGTACTTC. The chain couples TRBV10-3 to TRBJ2-5; D is perhaps TRBD2 (7 bases). The germline V and J ends were trimmed by 8 bases and 2 bases, with 18 bases remaining between them. The CDR3 contains 15 residues. From germline, CDR1 is ENHRY and CDR2 SYGVKD.

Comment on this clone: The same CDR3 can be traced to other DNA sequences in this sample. The CDR3 DNA reads TGCGCCAGCAGCTTGCCGGGAAGCACAGATACGCAGTATTTT. Translated: CASSLPGSTDTQYF. The rearrangement uses TRBV5-1 and TRBJ2-3, with D possibly being TRBD2 (5 bases). CDR1 is SGHRS, CDR2 YFSETQ, per germline. The CDR3 loop spans 14 amino acids. V dropped 1 base and J dropped 0 bases, with 6 bases sitting between them.

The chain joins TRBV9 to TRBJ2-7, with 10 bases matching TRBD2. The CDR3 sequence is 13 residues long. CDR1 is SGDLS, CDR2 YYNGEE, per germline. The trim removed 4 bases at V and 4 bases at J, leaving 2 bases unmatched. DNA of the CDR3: TGTGCCAGCAGCCCTAGCGGGAGATACGAGCAGTACTTC. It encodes CASSPSGRYEQYF.

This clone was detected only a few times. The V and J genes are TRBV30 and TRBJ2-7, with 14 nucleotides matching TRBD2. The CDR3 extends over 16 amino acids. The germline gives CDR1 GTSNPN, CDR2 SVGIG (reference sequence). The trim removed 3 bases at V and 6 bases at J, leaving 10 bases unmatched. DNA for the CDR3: TGTGCCTGGAGCCCAGGGGTGGGACTAGCGGGAGTCGAGCAGTACTTC. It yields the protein CAWSPGVGLAGVEQYF.

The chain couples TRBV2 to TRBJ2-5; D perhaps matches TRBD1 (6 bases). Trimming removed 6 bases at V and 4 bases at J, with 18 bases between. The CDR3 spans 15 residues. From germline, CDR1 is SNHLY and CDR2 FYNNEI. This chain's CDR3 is CASSSGRDRSETQYF. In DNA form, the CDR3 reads TGTGCCAGCAGCTCGGGCCGCGACAGGTCAGAGACCCAGTACTTC.

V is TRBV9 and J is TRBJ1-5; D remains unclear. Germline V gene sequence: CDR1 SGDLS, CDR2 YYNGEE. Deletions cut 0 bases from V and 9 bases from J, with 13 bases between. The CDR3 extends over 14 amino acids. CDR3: CASSVDAGIGPQHF. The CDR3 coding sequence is TGTGCCAGCAGCGTAGACGCGGGTATTGGGCCCCAGCATTTT.

CDR3 residues: CASSLRTYSADTQYF. CDR3 coding DNA: TGTGCCAGCAGTCTTAGGACATATTCGGCAGATACGCAGTATTTT. The chain uses TRBV27 and TRBJ2-3; tentatively, D is TRBD1 (5 bases). Trimming took 5 bases from V and 4 from J, leaving 16 bases between them. Germline V gives CDR1 MNHEY, CDR2 SMNVEV (reference sequence). This CDR3 region has 15 residues.

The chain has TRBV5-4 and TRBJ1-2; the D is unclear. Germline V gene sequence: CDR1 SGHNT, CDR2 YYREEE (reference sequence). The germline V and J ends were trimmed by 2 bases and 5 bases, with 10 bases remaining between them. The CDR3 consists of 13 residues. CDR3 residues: CASSFEAEYGYTF. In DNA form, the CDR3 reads TGTGCCAGCAGCTTTGAGGCGGAGTATGGCTACACCTTC.